These 17 T cell receptor beta chains were sequenced from one sample in a study of glioma-infiltrating T cells after dendritic cell vaccination. Time point given: after dendritic cell vaccination, including at tumor progression/relapse. Profiling relied on immunoSEQ multiplex PCR, and the TCRdb table lists in-frame clones only, not all of them. The sample lists roughly 60,000 clones, roughly 86% occurring once. The source was blood, collected after dendritic cell vaccination. These receptors all stem from a human donor with glioblastoma.

This clone was counted a few times. This chain joins TRBV30 and TRBJ1-1; no clear D gene. The CDR3 runs to 16 residues. The ends were cut back, 6 bases at V and 0 bases at J, with 20 bases in the middle. Germline CDR1 GTSNPN, CDR2 SVGIG (reference sequence). Here the CDR3 DNA reads TGTGCCTGTACCAACGCGAGGAACACTTTGAACACTGAAGCTTTCTTT. This sequence encodes CACTNARNTLNTEAFF.

V is TRBV4-1 and J is TRBJ2-1; 8 nucleotides align to TRBD1. V was clipped by 1 base and J by 9 bases; unmatched bases: 2. Germline values: CDR1 MGHRA, CDR2 YSYEKL. This CDR3 is built from 13 residues. As DNA, the CDR3 is TGCGCCAGCAGCCAAGTGGGGACAGGTGAGCAGTTCTTC. Protein: CASSQVGTGEQFF.

The J gene is TRBJ2-5, the V gene TRBV5-1; 8 nucleotides line up with TRBD2. This CDR3 comprises 16 residues. Germline CDR1 is SGHRS and CDR2 is YFSETQ. V trimming: 0 bases; J trimming: 4 bases; junction bases outside the gene matches: 8. The CDR3 DNA reads TGCGCCAGCAGCTTGGAAGGGGCCAGCGGGGGAGAGACCCAGTACTTC. As protein: CASSLEGASGGETQYF.

The chain links TRBV4-3 to TRBJ1-1; TRBD1 is a possible D gene (5 bases). Germline V gene data show CDR1 as LGHNA and CDR2 as YSLEER. The CDR3 consists of 14 residues. The ends were cut back, 3 bases at V and 1 base at J, with 9 bases in the middle. CDR3 residues: CASSQGLGNTEAFF. CDR3 bases: TGCGCCAGCAGCCAGGGACTGGGGAACACTGAAGCTTTCTTT.

This clone was seen a handful of times. V is TRBV6-5 and J is TRBJ2-3, with 7 nucleotides matching TRBD2. The trim removed 6 bases at V and 3 bases at J, leaving 3 bases unmatched. Germline V gene sequence: CDR1 MNHEY, CDR2 SVGAGI. This CDR3 region has 13 residues. The CDR3: CASSLAETDTQYF. The DNA of the CDR3 is TGTGCCAGCAGCCTAGCGGAAACAGATACGCAGTATTTT.

The chain links TRBV10-3 to TRBJ1-6; D not certain. Deletions cut 2 bases from V and 2 bases from J, with 7 bases between. From germline, CDR1 is ENHRY and CDR2 SYGVKD. The CDR3 has 15 amino acids. CDR3 nucleotides: TGTGCCATCAGTGAGGGGGAGGCCTATAATTCACCCCTCCACTTT. Translated: CAISEGEAYNSPLHF.

The chain links TRBV30 to TRBJ2-7; TRBD1 agrees at 11 bases. Germline assignment: CDR1 GTSNPN and CDR2 SVGIG (reference sequence). Trimming took 2 bases from V and 5 from J; bases not matched to a gene: 5. CDR3 length equals 14 residues. CDR3 DNA: TGTGCCTGGAGTCGGACAGGGGGCTACAACGAGCAGTACTTC. Protein: CAWSRTGGYNEQYF.

This chain links TRBV29-1 with TRBJ2-1; a weak D match, TRBD2 (5 bases). Trimming removed 4 bases from V and 4 bases from J, with 8 bases in between. Germline V gene lookup returns CDR1 SQVTM and CDR2 ANQGSEA. This CDR3 is 12 amino acids long. The CDR3 sequence is CSVVEGYNEQFF. CDR3 DNA: TGCAGCGTTGTTGAGGGATACAATGAGCAGTTCTTC.

The V and J genes are TRBV27 and TRBJ1-1, with D unresolved. The CDR3 runs 14 residues. Germline CDR1 MNHEY, CDR2 SMNVEV (reference sequence). V gave up 2 bases and J gave up 0 bases, with 7 bases separating them. CDR3 nucleotide sequence: TGTGCCAGCAGTTTAACAGTTATGAACACTGAAGCTTTCTTT. Translating gives CASSLTVMNTEAFF.

The CDR3 is CASSISGLETQYF. The CDR3 DNA sequence: TGTGCCAGTAGTATCTCGGGGTTGGAGACCCAGTACTTC. The chain has TRBV19 and TRBJ2-5, with D possibly being TRBD2 (5 bases). Trimming removed 3 bases from V and 5 bases from J, with 10 bases in between. The CDR3 sequence is 13 residues long. Germline assignment: CDR1 LNHDA and CDR2 SQIVND (reference sequence).

This chain connects TRBV27 to TRBJ1-1; D is uncertain. V was pared by 2 bases and J by 6 bases, with 10 bases between. Germline assignment: CDR1 MNHEY and CDR2 SMNVEV (reference sequence). CDR3 length: 13 amino acids. CDR3 bases: TGTGCCAGCAGTTTACCGGGAACGGCTGAAGCTTTCTTT. Residues: CASSLPGTAEAFF.

This rearrangement joins TRBV7-3 to TRBJ2-1; 13 nucleotides align to TRBD2. The CDR3 extends over 14 amino acids. V was clipped by 4 bases and J by 10 bases; unmatched bases: 4. The V gene's germline CDR1 is SGHTA and CDR2 FQGTGA. Here the CDR3 DNA reads TGTGCCAGCAGCTCCGGGACTAGCGGGACCGAGCAGTTCTTC. It yields the protein CASSSGTSGTEQFF.

The rearrangement uses TRBV5-6 and TRBJ1-1; 10 nucleotides agree with TRBD1. With V trimmed by 0 bases and J by 4 bases, 6 bases remained unmatched. This CDR3 has 16 amino acids. Germline values: CDR1 SGHDT, CDR2 YYEEEE. CDR3 in DNA: TGTGCCAGCAGCTTGGACCAGACAGGGGGCGTCACTGAAGCTTTCTTT. Amino acids: CASSLDQTGGVTEAFF.

This clone was counted between two and nine times. The chain links TRBV7-2 to TRBJ2-1; tentative D call: TRBD1 (6 bases). Germline-derived CDR1 and CDR2 are SGHTA and FQGNSA. CDR3 size: 16 residues. V was cut by 1 base and J by 3 bases, with 13 bases left in between. DNA of the CDR3: TGTGCCAGCAGCTTAGACCGGGACATTCGCTACAATGAGCAGTTCTTC. Its protein is CASSLDRDIRYNEQFF.

The rearrangement uses TRBV7-2 and TRBJ1-2, with D possibly being TRBD1 (6 bases). This CDR3 comprises 13 residues. CDR1 SGHTA and CDR2 FQGNSA come from the germline V gene. V shed 5 bases and J shed 5 bases, with 12 bases lying between them. The CDR3 DNA is TGTGCCAGCAGCCCAATAGGGACATATGGCTACACCTTC. Amino acid sequence: CASSPIGTYGYTF.

The chain has TRBV7-9 and TRBJ2-1, with TRBD1 as a possible D gene (5 bases). Trimming removed 5 bases from V and 6 bases from J, with 14 bases in between. The germline CDR1 and CDR2 sequences are SEHNR and FQNEAQ (reference sequence). This CDR3 has 14 residues. The CDR3 is CASSQHGHFNEQFF. The CDR3 DNA is TGTGCCAGCAGCCAACACGGACACTTCAATGAGCAGTTCTTC.

This chain uses TRBV19 with TRBJ1-1; tentatively, D is TRBD1 (5 bases). CDR3 length: 13 residues. Trimming took 7 bases from V and 5 from J, leaving 14 bases between them. Germline CDR1 and CDR2: LNHDA and SQIVND (reference sequence). The CDR3 here is CASTLGGSTEAFF. The CDR3 bases are TGTGCCAGTACCTTGGGGGGTAGTACTGAAGCTTTCTTT.